The rows below give T cell receptor beta chains drawn from one sample of a study of cytomegalovirus exposure and HLA in healthy donors. Method: immunoSEQ multiplex PCR; TCRdb's copy keeps in-frame clones and lacks some. The data hold about 130,000 clones, with around four fifths observed a single time. The specimen sequenced was PBMCs. The receptors stem from a human donor in good health. Each CDR3 is given with its conserved first and last residue. D genes are given only for firm matches.

d_call j_call v_call cdr3_aa cdr3_nt
- TRBJ2-5 TRBV7-2 CASSRDLAEETQYF TGTGCCAGCAGCAGGGATCTAGCCGAAGAGACCCAGTACTTC
TRBD2 TRBJ2-6 TRBV18 CASSPPVGGAGANVLTF TGTGCCAGCTCACCACCCGTTGGGGGGGCTGGGGCCAACGTCCTGACTTTC
TRBD2 TRBJ2-2 TRBV7-9 CASSPSGGGESTGELFF TGTGCCAGCAGCCCGAGCGGCGGGGGGGAGAGCACCGGGGAGCTGTTTTTT
- TRBJ2-3 TRBV19 CASSMVGGTDTQYF TGTGCCAGTAGCATGGTAGGCGGGACAGATACGCAGTATTTT
- TRBJ1-5 TRBV5-1 CASSESSNQPQHF TGCGCCAGCAGCGAGAGCAGCAATCAGCCCCAGCATTTT
TRBD1 TRBJ1-2 TRBV7-9 CASSRDRGNYGYTF TGTGCCAGCAGCCGGGACAGGGGGAACTATGGCTACACCTTC
- TRBJ2-7 TRBV27 CASSIEGGTYEQYF TGTGCCAGCAGTATTGAGGGGGGGACCTACGAGCAGTACTTC
- TRBJ2-3 TRBV5-4 CATATAYSPDTQYF TGTGCGACAGCGACGGCCTACTCCCCAGATACGCAGTATTTT
TRBD1 TRBJ2-6 TRBV5-6 CASSPKGQRYSGANVLTF TGTGCCAGCAGCCCAAAGGGACAGCGATACTCTGGGGCCAACGTCCTGACTTTC
TRBD1 TRBJ1-6 TRBV28 CASSATGGSYNSPLHF TGTGCCAGCAGTGCAACAGGGGGCTCCTATAATTCACCCCTCCACTTT
- TRBJ1-3 TRBV7-8 CASSFREAGAGNTIYF TGTGCCAGCAGTTTCCGTGAGGCGGGAGCGGGAAACACCATATATTTT
TRBD2 TRBJ2-1 TRBV7-2 CASSPSGPGQFF TGTGCCAGCAGCCCTAGCGGTCCGGGGCAGTTCTTC
TRBD1 TRBJ1-3 TRBV29-1 CSPQGQGLNTIYF TGCAGCCCTCAGGGACAGGGATTAAACACCATATATTTT
- TRBJ1-2 TRBV6-6 CASTPGGTEVYGYTF TGTGCCAGCACTCCCGGGGGGACCGAAGTCTATGGCTACACCTTC
TRBD1 TRBJ1-1 TRBV5-4 CASSHTRQGADTEAFF TGTGCCAGCAGCCACACCCGACAGGGGGCGGACACTGAAGCTTTCTTT
- TRBJ1-2 TRBV20-1 CSASLESYTF TGCAGTGCTAGTCTGGAGAGCTACACCTTC
- TRBJ2-7 TRBV27 CASSPGRPAYEQYF TGTGCCAGCAGTCCCGGTCGTCCTGCCTACGAGCAGTACTTC
- TRBJ1-2 TRBV21-1 CASSKKTPDTRGYTF TGTGCCAGCAGCAAAAAAACTCCTGATACGAGAGGCTACACCTTC
- TRBJ1-1 TRBV7-9 CASSFRRGEAFF TGTGCCAGCAGCTTTAGAAGGGGTGAAGCTTTCTTT
- TRBJ1-2 TRBV6-5 CASSFGQALYGYTF TGTGCCAGCAGTTTTGGCCAGGCCCTCTATGGCTACACCTTC
- TRBJ1-5 TRBV28 CASSSRQYNQPQHF TGTGCCAGCAGTTCGAGACAGTACAATCAGCCCCAGCATTTT
- TRBJ2-5 TRBV5-6 CASSLGGGQETQYF TGTGCCAGCAGCTTAGGGGGGGGACAAGAGACCCAGTACTTC
- TRBJ1-6 TRBV6-6 CASSPGRRLGPLHF TGTGCCAGCAGTCCGGGAAGGAGGTTGGGACCCCTCCACTTT
TRBD1 TRBJ2-2 TRBV7-6 CASSINRGKNTGELFF TGTGCCAGCAGCATTAACAGGGGAAAGAACACCGGGGAGCTGTTTTTT
- TRBJ1-1 TRBV6-5 CASSLGGGNTEAFF TGTGCCAGCAGTTTGGGAGGGGGGAACACTGAAGCTTTCTTT
- TRBJ2-4 TRBV4-1 CASSQDPFSTAGAKNIQYF TGCGCCAGCAGCCAAGACCCATTTTCGACCGCGGGAGCCAAAAACATTCAGTACTTC
- TRBJ2-5 TRBV29-1 CSVESETQYF TGCAGCGTTGAATCGGAGACCCAGTACTTC